This note documents a single T cell receptor (beta chain) sequence. This clonotype came up many times. Its antigen remains unidentified. It has no much larger one-base neighbor in the sample; base qualities were not kept. These data come from a study of regulatory T cells in long-lasting Graves disease (dated by TCRdb to 2020 to 2023). Study-level background: Antithyroid drugs had been taken for less than 3 months by newly diagnosed Graves' disease patients. The study was registered as a clinical trial and conducted in China. Peripheral blood TCR sequencing and RNA sequencing compared persistent Graves' disease patients with newly diagnosed Graves' disease patients. A total of about 35 samples underwent TCR sequencing, from roughly 13 patients with persistent Graves' disease and around 20 patients with newly diagnosed Graves' disease.

The investigation overall reported the following: The authors noted that the small sample size was a limitation that may lower accuracy. Persistent patients shared more public clonotypes among themselves (more than 2,500) than newly diagnosed patients did (approximately 970). Peripheral blood alone was examined, since thyroid tissue, which constituted the primary lesion, could not be accessed. Sequencing and analysis were limited to the TCR beta chain. Lower TCR Shannon entropy and fewer highly expanded clones were observed in persistent Graves' disease patients than in newly diagnosed patients, which suggested clonal expansion.

The sample's time point label, decoded: newly diagnosed GD, antithyroid drugs for less than 3 months. RNA was extracted from PBMCs in TRIzol for both TCR sequencing and RNA sequencing. The diagnosis of Graves' disease followed American Thyroid Association guidelines. Patients for the study were recruited at an endocrinology department in Xi'an, China. Each patient gave roughly 8.4 milliliters of peripheral blood, collected in an EDTA anticoagulant tube. PBMCs were isolated by Ficoll Paque Plus density gradient separation without further T cell sorting. An Agilent 2100 Bioanalyzer and agarose gel were used to assess RNA quality, and a NanoDrop 2000 was used to measure RNA concentration. Library preparation used multiplex PCR. Sequencing was carried out with an Illumina HiSeq 4000. iRepertoire HTBI primers and Arm-PCR amplification of CDR3 regions were used to construct TCR beta libraries. Gel purification was performed on PCR products prior to sequencing. Concerning the study's data processing: Gene usage analysis of CDR3 amino acid clonotypes relied on the 60 or so TRBV and fewer than 15 TRBJ segments identified across samples. COPE and FqMerger were used to merge the filtered high-quality paired reads into contigs. BLAST was used to align contigs to the IMGT TRBV, TRBD and TRBJ reference genes, and CDR3 was defined following IMGT. Clonotypes above 0.1% frequency were classified as highly expanded clones. Shannon entropy served as the measure of repertoire diversity, while the Gini coefficient captured V-J evenness. A clonotype found in more than one individual was treated as public. TCRdb reprocessing: public reads trimmed at Q25 with fastp, clones called with MiXCR, in-frame beta chains kept. Under each unique CDR3 protein, matching rows form one entry showing the most common genes and DNA. The V and J calls were determined by TCRdb, not by the authors. The sample has 420,000 or so distinct CDR3 sequences on record, 15% to 20% of them singletons. The top ten hold about 23% of the sample.

These records were also assigned to another study, of T cells in Graves' hyperthyroidism and ophthalmopathy. The second study also describes: Stable Graves' hyperthyroidism was defined as no progression to ophthalmopathy during 18 months of follow-up. Hyperthyroidism patients were aged 18 to 65 years and newly diagnosed, with disease duration of less than 2 months. Exclusion was applied to patients with uncontrolled infections, other autoimmune diseases, pregnancy or lactation. Diagnoses relied on clinical symptoms, serum thyroxine and TRAb, thyroid ultrasound and orbital computed tomography. The first round of RT-PCR for the TCR CDR3 was performed with the HTBI primer set and the Qiagen OneStep RT-PCR kit. Most expanded thyroid clonotypes (frequency above 0.001) were also detected in blood, suggesting blood repertoires may reflect thyroid immune responses. A model built on a 13 V-J signature distinguished ophthalmopathy from stable hyperthyroidism, reaching over 85% sensitivity and about 81% specificity in cross-validation and 80%/75% in testing. During validation, the model predicted progression to ophthalmopathy a median of around 6 months ahead of onset, with just under 71% sensitivity and roughly 75% specificity. To identify distinguishing TCR V-J signatures, a discovery cohort of roughly 100 patients was used, comprising some 45 with Graves' ophthalmopathy and around 60 with stable Graves' hyperthyroidism. Prospective prediction of ophthalmopathy was tested in an independent validation cohort consisting of roughly 20 hyperthyroidism patients and around 16 patients who later progressed to ophthalmopathy. The 100 discovery patients were randomly split 7:3 into training and test sets. Thyroid tissue and blood T-cell repertoires from several Graves' hyperthyroidism patients were also compared in the study. Once sampling was done, hyperthyroidism patients were given methimazole at a starting dose of 30 mg daily, whereas ophthalmopathy patients were given high-dose intravenous methylprednisolone. The libraries were constructed in a second round of multiplex PCR and then size-selected and purified. The libraries were sequenced on an Illumina HiSeq2000 using paired-end 100 bp reads. SOAPnuke was used to process the raw data, throwing out any read that contained adapters or uncalled bases, had a mean Phred below 15, or lacked an exact constant-primer or identifier match. COPE v1.2.5 was used to merge high-quality paired reads, and clonotypes were defined as unique nucleotide sequences. MiTCR v1.1 was used to align clonotypes to the IMGT TRBV, TRBD and TRBJ reference segments. The analysis was restricted to V-J combinations with a frequency above 0.0001, which together covered just over 98% of the repertoires. The TCS score was defined as F50 (clonal expansion) divided by E x V (chaos), with BLOSUM62-based TCRdist calculated between CDR3 peptides within each V-J. Welch's t-statistics and random forest reduced approximately 520 V-J features to roughly 13, which were used in a naive Bayes classifier (R e1071). No statistical method was used to fix the sample size in advance, and group allocation was not hidden from the investigators. According to the paper, TCR Vbeta CDR3 sequencing was carried out on 135 peripheral blood samples, which came from under 50 ophthalmopathy, about 75 hyperthyroidism and about 17 progressor patients.

The clonotype comes from a woman under 30 with Graves disease. Donor details come from another sample of the same person, matched by shared clones. The specimen comprised peripheral blood mononuclear cells (PBMCs), sampled at new diagnosis, from a patient treated with antithyroid drugs.

The nucleotide sequence reads as follows: TGTGCCAGCAGTTACGACGGACAGCGGCCCCACGAGCAGTACTTC. This sequence encodes CASSYDGQRPHEQYF. The rearranged chain carries TRBV6-5 and TRBJ2-7; TRBD1 is possibly the D segment (6 matching bases). The germline V gene provides CDR1 MNHEY and CDR2 SVGAGI. Trimming at the junction amounts to 2 bases on V and 5 bases on J, and the germline ends lie 16 bases apart. Measured from the cysteine to the phenylalanine, the CDR3 is 15 residues long. Just the 45-base CDR3 DNA is kept, in frame starting at base 1.